The table lists the clone carrying this TCR beta chain with many counts. Antigen: not known. The sample's time point: newly diagnosed GD, antithyroid drugs for less than 3 months. Isolated PBMC RNA provided the starting material for the TCR library. This sample is drawn from a study of regulatory T cells in long-lasting Graves disease. Study-wide context: Under 3 months of antithyroid drugs had been taken by newly diagnosed Graves' patients. Broader study findings: It was possible that the small sample size reduced accuracy.

The CDR3 totals 16 residues. Looked up from germline, CDR1 is LGHDT and CDR2 is YNNKEL (reference sequence). The V end lost 1 base, the J end lost 5 bases, and 15 bases lay between the germline ends. Investigators prepared the TCR beta libraries by applying iRepertoire HTBI primers and Arm-PCR of CDR3 regions. TCRdb reanalysed the multiplex PCR reads using MiXCR and keeps one entry per CDR3 protein. The table shows some 350,000 distinct CDR3 sequences, with about 17% occurring only once. This sample also belongs to another study, concerning T cells in Graves' hyperthyroidism and ophthalmopathy.

This material consisted of peripheral blood mononuclear cells (PBMCs), taken at new diagnosis, from a patient treated with antithyroid drugs. The sequence was collected from a woman younger than 30 with Graves disease. The rearrangement links TRBV3-1 to TRBJ1-5; a weak D match, TRBD1 (5 bases). The CDR3 DNA follows: TGTGCCAGCAGCCAAGGATCGGCAGGGTTACATCAGCCCCAGCATTTT. It encodes CASSQGSAGLHQPQHF. The whole variable domain, remainder taken from reference TRBV3-1 and TRBJ1-5, is DTAVSQTPKYLVTQMGNDKSIKCEQNLGHDTMYWYKQDSKKFLKIMFSYNNKELIINETVPNRFSPKSPDKAHLNLHINSLELGDSAVYFCASSQGSAGLHQPQHFGDGTRLSIL.